The present entry profiles one T cell receptor beta chain with its context. The data belong to a study of blood T cell repertoires in COVID-19. Study information: The origin of the acute and convalescent COVID-19 samples was the United States, Italy and Spain. Sources were T cells, B-cell-depleted T cells, or PBMCs; the material itself was cDNA or gDNA.

Enrolled through a virtual design, the participants were between roughly 18 and 100 years of age and came from about two dozen US areas. Measured with immunoSEQ multiplex PCR; TCRdb has only the in-frame clones, and not every one. The sample holds around 50,000 clones; about 72% are singletons and the top ten take under 6%. Deletions cut 0 bases from V and 5 bases from J, with 17 bases between. CDR1 is SGHDT and CDR2 is YYEEEE in the germline V gene. The CDR3 loop spans 16 amino acids. Sequencing was performed on PBMCs or T cells enriched from blood (not recorded which). The rearrangement uses TRBV5-6 and TRBJ2-5; possibly TRBD2 for D (7 bases). This receptor was taken from a woman in her fifties or sixties with acute COVID-19. As DNA, the CDR3 is TGTGCCAGCAGCTTGGGTAGACGGGGGGCTCGGGAGACCCAGTACTTC. This gives the protein CASSLGRRGARETQYF.